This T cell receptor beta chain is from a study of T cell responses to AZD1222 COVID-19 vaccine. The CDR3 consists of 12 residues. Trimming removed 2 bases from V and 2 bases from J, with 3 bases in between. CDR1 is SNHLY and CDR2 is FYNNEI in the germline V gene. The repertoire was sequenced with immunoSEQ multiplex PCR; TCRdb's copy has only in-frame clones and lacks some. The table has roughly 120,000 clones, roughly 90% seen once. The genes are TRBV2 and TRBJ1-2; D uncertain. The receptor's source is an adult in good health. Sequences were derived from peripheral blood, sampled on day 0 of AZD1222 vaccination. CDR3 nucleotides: TGTGCCAGCAGTGAATGGAACTATGGCTACACCTTC. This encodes CASSEWNYGYTF.